This T cell receptor beta chain was captured in a study of shared clonotypes between healthy human individuals. Whole-study findings and limits: Enrolling few donors narrowed the genetic and exposure-history diversity that was represented. The study sampled only blood, and tissue repertoires likely differ. The authors expected sequencing depth to affect clonotype sharing among donors.

DNA at about 200 ng, 30,000 or so T cell genomes, went into sorted-subset replicate PCRs. TCRdb's table, derived via immunoSEQ multiplex PCR, lists solely in-frame clones and lacks some. The sample includes some 660,000 clones, around four fifths seen only once; the top ten take around 1.8%. Regarding this clone: Its specificity is unknown.

The material sequenced was memory CD4+ T cells sorted from blood. Specified subset: CD45RA-negative fraction. This receptor was obtained from a woman aged 30 to 39 in good health.

CDR3 residues: CASSYTGGFQPQHF. CDR3 DNA: TGTGCCAGCAGTTACACAGGGGGCTTTCAGCCCCAGCATTTT. The chain joins TRBV6-6 to TRBJ1-5, with 9 bases lining up with TRBD1. CDR3 size: 14 residues. Germline CDR1 is MNHNY and CDR2 is SVGAGI (reference sequence). The trim removed 2 bases at V and 6 bases at J, leaving 2 bases unmatched.